Each of the 10 T cell receptor beta chains below was sequenced from the same sample in a study of T cell repertoires in cytomegalovirus infection. TCRdb reanalysed the reads using MiXCR and keeps one entry per CDR3 protein. The data contain 350,000 to 450,000 distinct CDR3 sequences, about a sixth of them singletons. Sequencing input: PBMCs. The origin of the receptors is a human donor in good health (CMV status not recorded). Some clones in this sample may be carry-over from other donors' samples.

The chain combines TRBV7-9 with TRBJ1-1; no reliable D call. With 6 bases removed from V and 3 bases from J, the gap between germline ends came to 8 bases. Germline-derived CDR1 and CDR2 are SEHNR and FQNEAQ (reference sequence). The CDR3 runs 12 residues. The CDR3 DNA sequence: TGTGCCAGCAGTTACTTGGACACTGAAGCTTTCTTT. Translated, it gives CASSYLDTEAFF.

This clonotype was observed a handful of times. The rearrangement joins TRBV7-8 to TRBJ2-1; D is undetermined. V lost 1 base and J 7 bases, leaving 8 bases between the germline ends. The CDR3 is made up of 13 amino acids. Germline-derived CDR1 and CDR2 are SGHVS and FQNEAQ. CDR3 sequence (DNA): TGTGCCAGCAGCTTAGGAGCCATAAATGAGCAGTTCTTC. Residues: CASSLGAINEQFF. The entire variable domain, with the rest obtained from reference TRBV7-8 and TRBJ2-1, is as follows: GAGVSQSPRYKVAKRGQDVALRCDPISGHVSLFWYQQALGQGPEFLTYFQNEAQLDKSGLPSDRFFAERPEGSVSTLKIQRTQQEDSAVYLCASSLGAINEQFFGPGTRLTVL.

There are a few counts of this clonotype. This chain connects TRBV7-6 to TRBJ2-5; 11 bases are a match to TRBD2. V lost 5 bases and J lost 4; bases outside the gene matches: 6. The CDR3 is 15 amino acids. The germline CDR1 and CDR2 sequences are SGHVS and FNYEAQ. CDR3 bases: TGTGCCAGCAGCCCTTTAGCGGGAGGGTCAGAGACCCAGTACTTC. This translates into CASSPLAGGSETQYF.

This clonotype occurred many times. The chain joins TRBV6-6 to TRBJ1-1, with D maybe TRBD1 (5 bases). Germline V CDR1 and CDR2: MNHNY, SVGAGI (reference sequence). Trimming removed 8 bases at V and 6 bases at J, with 16 bases between. This CDR3 is built from 13 residues. CDR3 protein: CASRGAAIPEAFF. CDR3 nucleotide sequence: TGTGCCAGCCGAGGGGCCGCTATACCTGAAGCTTTCTTT.

There are many counts of this clonotype. The chain joins TRBV7-2 to TRBJ1-1; the D is unclear. Germline V lookup: CDR1 SGHTA, CDR2 FQGNSA. This CDR3 is built from 14 residues. The V end was cut by 5 bases, the J end by 1 base, with 11 bases between. This chain's CDR3 is CASSLHRTNTEAFF. The CDR3 DNA reads as TGTGCCAGCAGCCTACATCGGACGAACACTGAAGCTTTCTTT.

The chain joins TRBV9 to TRBJ2-7, with D perhaps TRBD1 (5 bases). V lost 10 bases and J 0 bases, leaving 11 bases between the germline ends. Germline V CDR1 and CDR2: SGDLS, YYNGEE. This CDR3 has 12 residues. CDR3 sequence reads: CARRQSSYEQYF. The DNA of the CDR3 is TGTGCCCGACGACAGAGCTCCTACGAGCAGTACTTC. Full variable domain (outside the CDR3, taken from reference TRBV9 and TRBJ2-7): DSGVTQTPKHLITATGQRVTLRCSPRSGDLSVYWYQQSLDQGLQFLIQYYNGEERAKGNILERFSAQQFPDLHSELNLSSLELGDSALYFCARRQSSYEQYFGPGTRLTVT.

In this sample, this clonotype turned up many times. The chain uses TRBV7-9 and TRBJ1-1; tentative D call: TRBD1 (6 bases). Germline CDR1 reads SEHNR; CDR2 reads FQNEAQ (reference sequence). V dropped 5 bases and J dropped 5 bases, with 18 bases sitting between them. CDR3 length: 15 residues. The CDR3 DNA is TGTGCCAGCAGCCTACCCGCAGGGGTTGGGACTGAAGCTTTCTTT. It specifies CASSLPAGVGTEAFF.

This clonotype was seen repeatedly, ten times or more. This sequence joins TRBV7-2 and TRBJ2-5; possible D gene TRBD2, 6 bases. From germline, CDR1 is SGHTA and CDR2 FQGNSA. Trimming left V 6 bases short and J 4 bases short, with 12 bases between. The CDR3 extends over 13 amino acids. For the CDR3, the DNA is TGTGCCAGCAGGCGAACCGGGGGAGAGACCCAGTACTTC. Its translation is CASRRTGGETQYF.

This clonotype was found a few times. The genes are TRBV19 and TRBJ2-1; D is undetermined. The CDR3 contains 12 residues. The germline gives CDR1 LNHDA, CDR2 SQIVND (reference sequence). V lost 5 bases, J lost 8 bases, and 10 bases lay in between. Written as DNA, the CDR3 is TGTGCCAGTAGTCGATTAGACGATGAGCAGTTCTTC. This codes for CASSRLDDEQFF.

There are many counts of this clonotype. The chain carries TRBV7-2 and TRBJ1-2, with a possible D match to TRBD1 (5 bases). Trimming stripped 2 bases from V and 4 bases from J, with 14 bases between. This CDR3 has 15 amino acids. Germline V gene sequence: CDR1 SGHTA, CDR2 FQGNSA. The CDR3: CASSLSFAGGYGYTF. The CDR3 nucleotides are TGTGCCAGCAGCTTAAGTTTTGCGGGGGGCTATGGCTACACCTTC.